This T cell receptor (beta chain) was found in a study of blood T cell repertoires in COVID-19. Study details: Donors in the United States, Italy and Spain gave samples during acute or convalescent COVID-19. Sources were T cells, B-cell-depleted T cells, or PBMCs; the material itself was cDNA or gDNA.

This CDR3 region has 16 residues. With 5 bases removed from V and 0 bases from J, the gap between germline ends came to 15 bases. From germline, CDR1 is SGHDN and CDR2 FVKESK. Sequencing was performed with immunoSEQ multiplex PCR; in TCRdb, only in-frame clones are kept and a portion is missing. The sample has tens of thousands of clones; 80% to 90% are singletons. V and J are TRBV14 and TRBJ2-3, with D possibly matching TRBD2 (6 bases). This clonotype was obtained from an elderly man with acute or convalescent COVID-19. Specimen: peripheral blood. This chain's CDR3 is CASSSRGAGSTDTQYF. DNA of the CDR3: TGTGCCAGCAGCTCGAGGGGAGCGGGTAGCACAGATACGCAGTATTTT. Filled out from reference TRBV14 and TRBJ2-3, the complete variable domain reads EAGVTQFPSHSVIEKGQTVTLRCDPISGHDNLYWYRRVMGKEIKFLLHFVKESKQDESGMPNNRFLAERTGGTYSTLKVQPAELEDSGVYFCASSSRGAGSTDTQYFGPGTRLTVL.